The 6 T cell receptor beta chains reported below all come from one sample, sequenced in a study of T cell changes during pregnancy in multiple sclerosis (dated by TCRdb to 2018 to 2020). The protocol used for the library was the immunoSEQ multiplex PCR assay. Not all clones reach the TCRdb copy of this immuneACCESS table, which keeps in-frame sequences only. Checked studies attribute under half of the gap to unresolved V genes and leave the rest unexplained. The sample table holds around 66,000 clones, of which around 91% were seen once. In total, the top ten clones hold approximately 1.4% of the sample. The source was peripheral blood, collected after pregnancy. These receptors came from a female donor in good health, enrolled as a control in a pregnancy study.

The chain recombines TRBV4-3 with TRBJ2-1, with 9 bases that match TRBD1. The V and J ends lost 0 bases and 7 bases, in that order; junction bases with no gene match: 4. The CDR3 is made up of 15 amino acids. From germline, CDR1 is LGHNA and CDR2 YSLEER. For the CDR3, the DNA is TGCGCCAGCAGCCAAGAAGGACAGGGGTGGAATGAGCAGTTCTTC. Its translation is CASSQEGQGWNEQFF.

The chain uses TRBV5-1 and TRBJ2-3, with 7 bases identical to TRBD2. CDR3 length: 15 amino acids. The germline V gene has CDR1 SGHRS and CDR2 YFSETQ. After removal of 2 bases from V and 1 base from J, the junction contained 4 bases not matched to a gene. CDR3 loop: CASSFQRGGTDTQYF. The CDR3 DNA is TGCGCCAGCAGCTTCCAGCGGGGAGGCACAGATACGCAGTATTTT.

V and J are TRBV5-8 and TRBJ2-1; 12 positions agree with TRBD2. The CDR3 runs 16 residues. Germline V CDR1 and CDR2: SGHTS, YDEGEE. The ends lost 4 bases at V and 4 bases at J; junction bases unmatched: 6. In DNA form, the CDR3 reads TGTGCCAGCAGCCTCCCGACTAGCGGGGGATACAATGAGCAGTTCTTC. Its protein is CASSLPTSGGYNEQFF.

V is TRBV6-1 and J is TRBJ1-2; maybe TRBD1 (5 bases). Trimming left V 7 bases short and J 14 bases short, with 14 bases between. CDR1 and CDR2 (germline): MNHNS, SASEGT. The CDR3 totals 10 residues. Written as DNA, the CDR3 is TGTGCCAGCATGTATCAGGGTGGAACCTTC. Translating gives CASMYQGGTF.

This sequence joins TRBV18 and TRBJ2-5; D unclear. The CDR3 covers 15 residues. Germline CDR1 is KGHSH and CDR2 is LQKENI. V dropped 1 base and J dropped 2 bases, with 11 bases sitting between them. The CDR3 DNA sequence: TGTGCCAGCTCACCACAAGGCGGCAGTCAAGAGACCCAGTACTTC. Protein product: CASSPQGGSQETQYF.

The chain links TRBV9 to TRBJ1-2; 7 bases are a match to TRBD1. CDR1 and CDR2 from the germline V gene are SGDLS and YYNGEE. V lost 3 bases and J lost 3; bases outside the gene matches: 8. The CDR3 is 15 amino acids. CDR3 DNA: TGTGCCAGCAGCGCTGGGGGGCAGGGGGACTATGGCTACACCTTC. This translates into CASSAGGQGDYGYTF.